This TCR beta chain comes out of a study of T cells in Graves' hyperthyroidism and ophthalmopathy. Overall study results and limits: Clonotypes that were expanded in thyroid above 0.001 mostly appeared in blood too.

RNA transcripts were the template for amplifying TCR beta CDR3 regions. RT-PCR in the first round (using the HTBI primer set) targeted the TCR CDR3. TCRdb used MiXCR to reprocess the multiplex PCR reads, holding one entry per CDR3 protein. There are about 570,000 distinct CDR3 sequences in the sample; around 45% occur only once, and around 20% lies in the top ten. A few counts support this clonotype. Its antigen is not known. Lactation, pregnancy, other autoimmune disease or uncontrolled infection excluded patients. Germline lookup yields CDR1 ENHRY and CDR2 SYGVKD. Trimming removed 2 bases at V and 4 bases at J, with 8 bases between. This CDR3 spans 13 amino acids.

The V call is TRBV10-3, the J call TRBJ2-5; weak D call: TRBD1 (6 bases). What was sequenced was peripheral blood or thyroid tissue (not recorded which). This sequence originates from an adult woman with Graves' disease, either hyperthyroidism or ophthalmopathy (not recorded which). CDR3 protein: CAISEQGRETQYF. The CDR3 DNA follows: TGTGCCATCAGTGAGCAGGGGAGAGAGACCCAGTACTTC.